This TCR beta chain came from a study of early stage breast cancer tumors (dated by TCRdb to about 2017). Regarding the research as a whole: Of the approximately 15 invasive breast tumors, about a dozen were found to be estrogen receptor-positive, progesterone receptor-positive and HER2-negative. Of the roughly twelve ER+/PR+/HER2- tumors, eight were classified as invasive ductal carcinomas and four as invasive lobular carcinomas. On average, each sample got around 10-fold read coverage. The samples as a whole yielded about 2,400,000 detected templates, corresponding to 850,000 to 1,400,000 unique clonotypes.

General findings and caveats noted by the study authors: Repertoires from blood and normal breast were more alike than repertoires from blood and tumor, and in about 90% of the 16 patients, comparing each tissue with blood separated tumor from normal. Enriched TCRB sequences shared across patients were found to be mostly commonly generated sequences that were unlikely to play an important role in the tumor microenvironment. Bulk genomic DNA sequencing of unsorted cells missed chain pairing and functional markers such as CD4, CD8 and FOXP3. Analysis by tumor subtype was prevented by the small cohort size. Compared with adjacent normal breast tissue, tumors had about 2.6-fold higher T cell density and higher clonality.

CDR1 SGHRS and CDR2 YFSETQ are derived from the germline V gene. The CDR3, from cysteine to phenylalanine, totals 16 residues. Only the CDR3 DNA is retained, 48 bases long and in frame from the first base. Trimming removed 0 bases from V and 6 bases from J; the gene matches leave 4 bases unexplained. The study profiled bulk TCR beta-chain repertoires in matched peripheral blood, tumor and adjacent normal breast tissue taken from approximately 15 patients with early-stage breast cancer. Before surgery, about 5-10 mL of whole blood was collected into EDTA tubes and then processed within 2 hours. Peripheral blood mononuclear cells were isolated by Ficoll-Paque centrifugation in SepMate-50 tubes. For storage in liquid nitrogen, PBMCs were cryopreserved as aliquots of about 2 to 4 million cells in around 90% FBS with around 10% DMSO. The Qiagen AllPrep DNA/RNA Mini kit was used for genomic DNA extraction.

Every sample was amplified as two independent genomic DNA replicates, using around 0.46 ug for blood and roughly 1.6 ug for tumor or normal breast. TCRB sequencing of genomic DNA was carried out with the ImmunoSeq Intro kit according to the manufacturer's instructions. Multiplex PCR was run for 30 to 40 cycles using proprietary primers and spike-in control sequences for absolute quantification. Single-end 150-bp reads were used to sequence an 87-bp fragment spanning the CDR3 and the flanking V and J genes. Each lane of an Illumina MiSeq running version 3.0 chemistry carried seven multiplexed samples, with two replicates apiece. The paper's data handling went like this. The vendor's proprietary pipeline processed the raw data and merged both replicates into a single result for each sample. Clonotypes were defined as productive rearrangements sharing the V-gene family, CDR3 amino acid sequence and J-gene segment. Clonality was computed as 1 minus the normalized Shannon entropy (Pielou evenness) of TCRB abundances. To estimate T cell density, the total number of templates was divided by the input cell count, which was inferred from how much DNA went in. Recon with default parameters was used to estimate total repertoire diversity and clonality. Tumor-enriched clonotypes were defined as having over 0.1% abundance in tumor and at least 32-fold higher abundance than in normal breast. The immuneACCESS repertoire file appears here via TCRdb, limited to in-frame rearrangements. These files lack a portion of the clones; in checked studies, under half of the deficit traces to unresolved V genes, and the cause of the others is not known. The D gene and trimming were derived from the DNA, and the V and J assignments and clone size from that table. This sample lists around 78,000 clones; 70% to 85% were detected once. Together, the top ten hold approximately 3.7% of the sample.

For this clone: The clone's antigen remains unknown. One base away there is no much larger clone; base qualities are not given.

The sequence links TRBV5-1 to TRBJ2-2, and 11 junctional nucleotides match TRBD2. The sequenced sample consisted of blood. This sequence originates from a person between 55 and 69 years old with breast cancer. The base sequence is TGCGCCAGCAGCTTGGGACTAGCGGGGCCTTCCGGGGAGCTGTTTTTT. This translates into CASSLGLAGPSGELFF. The entire variable domain, with the stretches around the CDR3 drawn from the reference TRBV5-1 and TRBJ2-2 proteins, is KAGVTQTPRYLIKTRGQQVTLSCSPISGHRSVSWYQQTPGQGLQFLFEYFSETQRNKGNFPGRFSGRQFSNSRSEMNVSTLELGDSALYLCASSLGLAGPSGELFFGEGSRLTVL.